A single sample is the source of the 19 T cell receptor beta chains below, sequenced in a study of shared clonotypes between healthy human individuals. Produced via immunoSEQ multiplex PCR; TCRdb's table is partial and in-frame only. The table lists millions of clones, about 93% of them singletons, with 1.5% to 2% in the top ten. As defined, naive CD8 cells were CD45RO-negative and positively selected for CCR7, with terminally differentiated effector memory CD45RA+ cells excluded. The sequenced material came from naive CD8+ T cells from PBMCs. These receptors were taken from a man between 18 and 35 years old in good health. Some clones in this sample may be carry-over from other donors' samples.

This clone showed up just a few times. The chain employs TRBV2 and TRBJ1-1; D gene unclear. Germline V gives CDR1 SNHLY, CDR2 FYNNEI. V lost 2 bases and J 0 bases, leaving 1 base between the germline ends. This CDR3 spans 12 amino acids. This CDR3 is CASSEMNTEAFF. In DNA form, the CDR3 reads TGTGCCAGCAGTGAAATGAACACTGAAGCTTTCTTT.

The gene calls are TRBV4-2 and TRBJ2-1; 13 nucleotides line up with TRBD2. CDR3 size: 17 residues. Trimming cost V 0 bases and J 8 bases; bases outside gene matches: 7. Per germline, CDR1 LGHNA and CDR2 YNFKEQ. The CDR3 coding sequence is TGTGCCAGCAGCCAAGATTGGGGACTAGCGGGAACGGATGAGCAGTTCTTC. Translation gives CASSQDWGLAGTDEQFF.

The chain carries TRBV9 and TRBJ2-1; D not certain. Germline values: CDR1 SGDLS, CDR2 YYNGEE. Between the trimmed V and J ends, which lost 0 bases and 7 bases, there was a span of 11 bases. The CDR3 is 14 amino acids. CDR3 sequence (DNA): TGTGCCAGCAGCGTAGTGGCTGCCGGGAATGAGCAGTTCTTC. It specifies CASSVVAAGNEQFF.

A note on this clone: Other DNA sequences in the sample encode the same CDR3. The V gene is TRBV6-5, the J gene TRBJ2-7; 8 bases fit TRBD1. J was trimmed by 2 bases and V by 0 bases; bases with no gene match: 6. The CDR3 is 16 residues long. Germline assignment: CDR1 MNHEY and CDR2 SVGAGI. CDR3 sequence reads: CASSYSTGQVTYEQYF. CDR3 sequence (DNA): TGTGCCAGCAGTTACTCGACGGGACAGGTAACCTACGAGCAGTACTTC.

CDR3 bases: TGTGCCACGAGGGGGGTGCGTGAAAAACTGTTTTTT. As protein: CATRGVREKLFF. This chain uses TRBV7-9 with TRBJ1-4, with D possibly TRBD1 on 6 matching bases. This CDR3 contains 12 residues. V lost 10 bases and J lost 7, with 13 bases in between. The V gene's germline CDR1 is SEHNR and CDR2 FQNEAQ (reference sequence).

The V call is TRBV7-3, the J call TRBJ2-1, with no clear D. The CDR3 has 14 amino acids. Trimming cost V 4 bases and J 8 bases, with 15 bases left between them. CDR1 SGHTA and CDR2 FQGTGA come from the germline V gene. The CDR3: CASSSRTRNDEQFF. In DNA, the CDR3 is TGTGCCAGCAGCTCCAGGACCCGTAACGATGAGCAGTTCTTC.

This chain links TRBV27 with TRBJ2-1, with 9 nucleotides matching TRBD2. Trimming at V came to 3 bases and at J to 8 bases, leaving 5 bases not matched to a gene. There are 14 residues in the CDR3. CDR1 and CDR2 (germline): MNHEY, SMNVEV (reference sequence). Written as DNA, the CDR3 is TGTGCCAGCAGTTTGGCGGGAGGGTTCCATGAGCAGTTCTTC. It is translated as CASSLAGGFHEQFF.

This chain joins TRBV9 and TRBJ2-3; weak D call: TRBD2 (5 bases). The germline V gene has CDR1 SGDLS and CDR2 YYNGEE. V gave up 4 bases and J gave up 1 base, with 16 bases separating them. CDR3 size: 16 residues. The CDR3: CASSLPPSGRTDTQYF. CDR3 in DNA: TGTGCCAGCAGCCTTCCCCCCAGCGGCCGCACAGATACGCAGTATTTT.

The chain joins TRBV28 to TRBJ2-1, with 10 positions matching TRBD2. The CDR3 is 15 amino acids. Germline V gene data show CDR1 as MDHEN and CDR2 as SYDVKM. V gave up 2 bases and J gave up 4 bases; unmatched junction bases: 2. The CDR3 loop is CASSLGLAEYNEQFF. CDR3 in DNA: TGTGCCAGCAGTTTAGGACTAGCGGAATACAATGAGCAGTTCTTC.

The CDR3, as DNA: TGTGCCAGCAGTTACCTAGCGGGGAGCTCCTACGAGCAGTACTTC. It yields the protein CASSYLAGSSYEQYF. This chain connects TRBV6-5 to TRBJ2-7; the match to TRBD2 covers 9 bases. The germline CDR1 and CDR2 sequences are MNHEY and SVGAGI. Trimming at V came to 2 bases and at J to 0 bases, leaving 2 bases not matched to a gene. The CDR3 contains 15 residues.

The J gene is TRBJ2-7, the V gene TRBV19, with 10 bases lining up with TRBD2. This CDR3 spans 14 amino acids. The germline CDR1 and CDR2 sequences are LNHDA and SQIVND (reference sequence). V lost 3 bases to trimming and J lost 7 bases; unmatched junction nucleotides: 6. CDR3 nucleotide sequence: TGTGCCAGTAGTATGGGGCTAGCGGGAGAAGAGCAGTACTTC. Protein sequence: CASSMGLAGEEQYF.

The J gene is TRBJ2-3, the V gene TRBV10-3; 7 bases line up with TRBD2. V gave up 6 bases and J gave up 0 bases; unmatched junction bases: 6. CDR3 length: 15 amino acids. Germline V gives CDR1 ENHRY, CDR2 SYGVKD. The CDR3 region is CAIRSGGSSTDTQYF. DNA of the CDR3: TGTGCCATCAGATCGGGCGGGAGTAGCACAGATACGCAGTATTTT.

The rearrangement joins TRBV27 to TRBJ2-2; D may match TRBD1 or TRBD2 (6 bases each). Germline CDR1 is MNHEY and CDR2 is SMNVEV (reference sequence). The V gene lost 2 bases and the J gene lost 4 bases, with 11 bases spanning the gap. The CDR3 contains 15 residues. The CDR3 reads CASSLVSGATGELFF. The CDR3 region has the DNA TGTGCCAGCAGTTTAGTATCGGGGGCCACCGGGGAGCTGTTTTTT.

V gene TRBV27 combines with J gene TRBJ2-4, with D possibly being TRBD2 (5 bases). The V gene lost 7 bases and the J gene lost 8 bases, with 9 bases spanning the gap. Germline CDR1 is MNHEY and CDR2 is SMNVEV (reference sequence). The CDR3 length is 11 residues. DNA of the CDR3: TGTGCCAGCACCATCGGGGACATTCAGTACTTC. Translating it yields CASTIGDIQYF.

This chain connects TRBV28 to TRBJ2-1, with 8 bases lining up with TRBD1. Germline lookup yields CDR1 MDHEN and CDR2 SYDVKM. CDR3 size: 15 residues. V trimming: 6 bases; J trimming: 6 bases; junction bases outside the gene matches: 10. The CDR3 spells CASSPWTGSFNEQFF. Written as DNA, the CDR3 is TGTGCCAGCAGCCCCTGGACAGGGAGTTTCAATGAGCAGTTCTTC.

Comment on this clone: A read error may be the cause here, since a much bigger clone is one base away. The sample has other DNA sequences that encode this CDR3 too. The CDR3 DNA is TGTGCCAGCAGTTTGGGTGAGACCCAGTACTTC. Residues: CASSLGETQYF. This chain links TRBV6-5 with TRBJ2-5; D is undetermined. The length of the CDR3 is 11 residues. Germline V gene data show CDR1 as MNHEY and CDR2 as SVGAGI. V lost 4 bases, J lost 5 bases, and 5 bases lay in between.

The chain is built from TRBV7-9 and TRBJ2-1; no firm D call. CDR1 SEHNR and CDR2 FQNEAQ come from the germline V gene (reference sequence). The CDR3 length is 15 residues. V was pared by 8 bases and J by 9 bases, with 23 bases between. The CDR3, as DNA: TGTGCCAGCGCCGCAGGCTTGGGTCCCCTCGGTGAGCAGTTCTTC. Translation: CASAAGLGPLGEQFF.

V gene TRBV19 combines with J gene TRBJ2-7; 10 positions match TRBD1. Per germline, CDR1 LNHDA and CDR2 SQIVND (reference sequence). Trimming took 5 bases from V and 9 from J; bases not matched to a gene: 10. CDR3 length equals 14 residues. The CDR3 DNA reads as TGTGCCAGTAGTGCCGCCGGGACAGGGGATGGGCAGTACTTC. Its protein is CASSAAGTGDGQYF.

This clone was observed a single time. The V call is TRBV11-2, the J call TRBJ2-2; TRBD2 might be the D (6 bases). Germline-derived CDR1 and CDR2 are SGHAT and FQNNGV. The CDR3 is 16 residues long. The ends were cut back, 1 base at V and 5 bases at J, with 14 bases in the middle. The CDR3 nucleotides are TGTGCCAGCAGCTTAGGCCCGGGGGTTGGGACCGGGGAGCTGTTTTTT. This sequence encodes CASSLGPGVGTGELFF.